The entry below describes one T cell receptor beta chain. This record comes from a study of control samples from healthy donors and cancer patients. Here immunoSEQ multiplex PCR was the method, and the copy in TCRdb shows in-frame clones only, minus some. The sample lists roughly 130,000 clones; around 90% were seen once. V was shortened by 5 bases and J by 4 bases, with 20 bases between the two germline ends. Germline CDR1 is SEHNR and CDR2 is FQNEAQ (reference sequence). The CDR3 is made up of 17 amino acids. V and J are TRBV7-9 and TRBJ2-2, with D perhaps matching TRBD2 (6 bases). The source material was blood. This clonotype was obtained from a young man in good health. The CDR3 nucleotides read TGTGCCAGCAGCCCATCACCCCCAGGACTAAGCACCGGGGAGCTGTTTTTT. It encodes CASSPSPPGLSTGELFF.